This note documents a single TCR beta chain sequence. The ends were cut back, 0 bases at V and 6 bases at J, with 8 bases in the middle. The CDR3 is made up of 14 amino acids. Germline lookup yields CDR1 MGHDK and CDR2 SYGVNS. Sequenced by immunoSEQ multiplex PCR; TCRdb stores in-frame clones only, minus some. The sample records hundreds of thousands of clones, about 90% being singletons. The data were obtained in a study of Ad26.COV2.S vaccination and SARS-CoV-2 variants. Described treatment: 19 received Ad26.COV2.S at low or high dose, single or two shots; a few received placebo; per-sample allocation not given. Day 63 following the first vaccine or placebo injection was when the samples were taken.

The chain links TRBV25-1 to TRBJ2-2, with D unclear. This clonotype was obtained from a person aged 18-65 years who received the Ad26.COV2.S COVID-19 vaccine or a placebo. The material was peripheral blood, obtained in a trial of Ad26.COV2.S vaccine versus placebo. The CDR3 spells CASSEYFEAGELFF. The DNA of the CDR3 is TGTGCCAGCAGTGAATATTTCGAGGCCGGGGAGCTGTTTTTT.